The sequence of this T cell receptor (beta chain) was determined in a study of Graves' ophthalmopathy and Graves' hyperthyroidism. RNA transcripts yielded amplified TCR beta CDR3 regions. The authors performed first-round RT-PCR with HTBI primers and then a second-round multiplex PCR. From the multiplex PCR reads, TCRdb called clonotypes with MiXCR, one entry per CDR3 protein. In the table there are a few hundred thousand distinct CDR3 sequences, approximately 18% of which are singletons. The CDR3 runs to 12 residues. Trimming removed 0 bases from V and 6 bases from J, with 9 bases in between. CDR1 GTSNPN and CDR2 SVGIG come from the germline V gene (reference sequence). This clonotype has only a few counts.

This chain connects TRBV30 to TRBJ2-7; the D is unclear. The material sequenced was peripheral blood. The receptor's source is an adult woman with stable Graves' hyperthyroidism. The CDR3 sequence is CAWSVNWGEQYF. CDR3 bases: TGTGCCTGGAGTGTAAATTGGGGCGAGCAGTACTTC.